These 5 T cell receptor beta chains originate from one sample sequenced in a study of CD8+ T cells in alopecia areata. Sequencing relied on a cDNA template that was reverse transcribed from extracted RNA. Here immunoSEQ multiplex PCR was the method, and the copy in TCRdb shows in-frame clones only, minus some. This table holds 100,000 to 150,000 clones, approximately 47% found once. Specimen: NKG2D-low CD8+ T cells sorted from blood. The receptors come from a human donor with alopecia areata.

In its sample, this clone was seen a few times. J is TRBJ2-7 and V is TRBV29-1; D tentatively reads TRBD1 or TRBD2 (6 bases each). From germline, CDR1 is SQVTM and CDR2 ANQGSEA. V was pared by 2 bases and J by 7 bases, with 15 bases between. The CDR3 runs to 13 residues. The CDR3, as DNA: TGCAGCGTTGAAACCGGGGGCCGCCGGGAGCAGTACTTC. The encoded protein is CSVETGGRREQYF.

The chain uses TRBV11-2 and TRBJ1-2, with unresolved D. This CDR3 is built from 15 residues. Trimming shortened V by 3 bases and J by 3 bases, and 14 bases separated the two germline ends. The germline V gene has CDR1 SGHAT and CDR2 FQNNGV. CDR3 sequence reads: CASSLTPGGDYGYTF. The CDR3 DNA reads as TGTGCCAGCAGCTTGACCCCGGGCGGCGACTATGGCTACACCTTC.

This clone was counted only a few times. V and J are TRBV29-1 and TRBJ2-7, with 11 bases lining up with TRBD2. The trim removed 6 bases at V and 6 bases at J, leaving 4 bases unmatched. Per the germline V gene, CDR1 is SQVTM and CDR2 is ANQGSEA. The CDR3 is 12 residues long. CDR3 nucleotide sequence: TGCAGCGTGTTAGCGGGGGGGTTCGAGCAGTACTTC. Amino acid sequence: CSVLAGGFEQYF.

CDR3: CASSFEADTEAFF. CDR3 nucleotides: TGCGCCAGCAGCTTCGAGGCGGACACTGAAGCTTTCTTT. The genes are TRBV5-1 and TRBJ1-1; D not resolved. In germline, CDR1 is SGHRS, CDR2 YFSETQ. With 2 bases removed from V and 3 bases from J, the gap between germline ends came to 8 bases. CDR3 length: 13 residues.

The chain carries TRBV9 and TRBJ2-4; D may be TRBD2 (5 bases). The CDR3 is made up of 14 amino acids. Germline V gene sequence: CDR1 SGDLS, CDR2 YYNGEE. V lost 0 bases, J lost 6 bases, and 10 bases lay in between. This CDR3 reads CASSVGGAGNIQYF. The CDR3, as DNA: TGTGCCAGCAGCGTAGGGGGAGCCGGAAACATTCAGTACTTC.